This TCR beta chain derives from a study of blood T cell repertoires in COVID-19. Turning to the study itself: Sites in the United States, Italy and Spain provided acute and convalescent COVID-19 samples. Nucleic acid was either cDNA or gDNA, and it came from T cells, B-cell-depleted T cells, or PBMCs.

The germline gives CDR1 SEHNR, CDR2 FQNEAQ (reference sequence). The CDR3 has 14 residues. The V and J ends lost 1 base and 4 bases respectively, with 8 bases between them. Study processing details: Reference gene primer amplification yielded estimated nucleated cell counts. Profiling relied on immunoSEQ multiplex PCR, and the TCRdb table lists in-frame clones only, not all of them. V, J and clone size are taken as reported in that table, and D and trimming were inferred from the DNA itself. This table holds approximately 170,000 clones, about 86% found once. The chain recombines TRBV7-9 with TRBJ2-1; D not resolved. The clonotype comes from a man over 45 with active or convalescent COVID-19. Sequenced material: peripheral blood. CDR3 loop: CASSLDTAYNEQFF. For the CDR3, the DNA is TGTGCCAGCAGCTTAGATACAGCTTACAATGAGCAGTTCTTC.